This T cell receptor beta chain originates from a study of cytomegalovirus exposure and HLA in healthy donors. Findings of the study overall: Some V segments, including TRBV6-2 and TRBV6-3, were excluded as indistinguishable.

Germline V gives CDR1 SGHRS, CDR2 YFSETQ. V lost 5 bases, J lost 0 bases, and 9 bases lay in between. The CDR3 sequence is 14 residues long. The PCR employed 60 Vbeta primers together with 13 Jbeta primers. Measured with immunoSEQ multiplex PCR; TCRdb has only the in-frame clones, and not every one. Of roughly 250,000 clones in the sample, about four fifths were seen once. Notes on this clone: Its antigen is unidentified.

The V call is TRBV5-1, the J call TRBJ2-1; no clear D. This receptor was identified in a girl aged 2 to 10 in good health and CMV-seronegative. Material: PBMCs. The CDR3 coding sequence is TGCGCCAGCAGAGCAGGCAACTCCTACAATGAGCAGTTCTTC. Protein: CASRAGNSYNEQFF.